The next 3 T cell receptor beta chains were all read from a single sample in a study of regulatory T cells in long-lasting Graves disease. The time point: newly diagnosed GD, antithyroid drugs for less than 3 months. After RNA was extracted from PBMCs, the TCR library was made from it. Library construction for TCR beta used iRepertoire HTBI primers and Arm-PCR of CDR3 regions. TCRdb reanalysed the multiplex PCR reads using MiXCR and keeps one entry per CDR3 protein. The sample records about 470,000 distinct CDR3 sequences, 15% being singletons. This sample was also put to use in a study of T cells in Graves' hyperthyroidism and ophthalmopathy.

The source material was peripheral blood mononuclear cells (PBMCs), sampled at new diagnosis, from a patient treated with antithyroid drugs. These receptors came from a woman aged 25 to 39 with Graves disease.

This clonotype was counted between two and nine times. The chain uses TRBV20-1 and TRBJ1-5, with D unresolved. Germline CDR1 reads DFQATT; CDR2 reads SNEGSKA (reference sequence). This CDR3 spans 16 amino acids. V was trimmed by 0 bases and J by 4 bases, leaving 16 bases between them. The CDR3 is CSARDSDIRLNQPQHF. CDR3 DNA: TGCAGTGCTAGAGATTCGGATATCCGGCTGAATCAGCCCCAGCATTTT.

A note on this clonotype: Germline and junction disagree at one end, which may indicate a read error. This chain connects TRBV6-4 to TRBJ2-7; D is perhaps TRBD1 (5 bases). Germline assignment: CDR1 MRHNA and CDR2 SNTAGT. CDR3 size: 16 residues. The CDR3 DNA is TGTGCCAGCAGTTACTCGTCATTAGGGGTCTGGCTCGAGCAGTACTTC. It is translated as CASSYSSLGVWLEQYF.

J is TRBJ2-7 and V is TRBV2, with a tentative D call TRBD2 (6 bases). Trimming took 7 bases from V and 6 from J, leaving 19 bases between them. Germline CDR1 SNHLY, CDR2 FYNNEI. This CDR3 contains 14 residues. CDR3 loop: CASTPGTAGGEQYF. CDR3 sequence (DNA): TGTGCCAGCACCCCCGGGACCGCCGGGGGCGAGCAGTACTTC.